Listed here are 22 T cell receptor beta chains from one sample, sequenced in a study of blood T cells in healthy people across ages. Then a second PCR, running about 6 to 11 cycles, was carried out with a sample-barcoded 5' primer and a J-beta primer mix. A single record per CDR3 protein comes from TCRdb applying MiXCR to the 5' RACE reads. The repertoire holds around 1.7 million distinct CDR3 sequences, 28% seen once, with 7.7% in the top ten. The sequenced material came from blood. These receptors came from a woman in her twenties or thirties in good health.

The chain has TRBV29-1 and TRBJ1-3, with no clear D. This CDR3 has 14 residues. The V gene's germline CDR1 is SQVTM and CDR2 ANQGSEA. The V end lost 3 bases, the J end lost 0 bases, and 9 bases lay between the germline ends. Here the CDR3 DNA reads TGCAGCGTTGAGGACGCTGTCTCTGGAAACACCATATATTTT. This sequence encodes CSVEDAVSGNTIYF.

The rearrangement links TRBV18 to TRBJ1-3, with D hard to call. CDR3 length equals 15 residues. The V gene lost 2 bases and the J gene lost 2 bases, with 10 bases spanning the gap. Germline V CDR1 and CDR2: KGHSH, LQKENI. The CDR3 coding sequence is TGTGCCAGCTCACCAAAGGGTCCTCCTGGAAACACCATATATTTT. Its protein product is CASSPKGPPGNTIYF.

The rearrangement uses TRBV5-6 and TRBJ2-4, with a possible D match to TRBD2 (5 bases). The CDR3 spans 14 residues. Germline V CDR1 and CDR2: SGHDT, YYEEEE. With 0 bases removed from V and 2 bases from J, the gap between germline ends came to 6 bases. CDR3 sequence reads: CASSLGETKNIQYF. DNA for the CDR3: TGTGCCAGCAGCTTGGGGGAGACCAAAAACATTCAGTACTTC. Using reference TRBV5-6 and TRBJ2-4 for the parts outside the CDR3, the full variable domain is DAGVTQSPTHLIKTRGQQVTLRCSPKSGHDTVSWYQQALGQGPQFIFQYYEEEERQRGNFPDRFSGHQFPNYSSELNVNALLLGDSALYLCASSLGETKNIQYFGAGTRLSVL.

The genes are TRBV10-1 and TRBJ2-3; 8 positions agree with TRBD2. Germline V gene sequence: CDR1 WNHNN, CDR2 SYGVQD (reference sequence). Trimming removed 6 bases from V and 7 bases from J; junction bases left unmatched: 9. This CDR3 is 14 amino acids long. The chain's CDR3 is CASRGGGSGNTQYF. CDR3 sequence (DNA): TGCGCCAGCAGGGGTGGAGGTAGCGGGAATACGCAGTATTTT.

This clonotype was counted once. A much larger clone sits a single nucleotide away, making a read error possible. The chain uses TRBV9 and TRBJ2-4, with D possibly being TRBD2 (7 bases). Per the germline V gene, CDR1 is SGDLS and CDR2 is YYNGEE. This CDR3 contains 14 residues. The CDR3 is CAGSEGGTSGEQYF. The CDR3 bases are TGTGCCGGCAGCGAGGGGGGGACCTCGGGAGAGCAGTACTTC.

The J gene is TRBJ2-7, the V gene TRBV5-5; no definite D call. This CDR3 comprises 14 residues. Trimming removed 2 bases from V and 1 base from J, with 10 bases in between. Germline CDR1 is SGHKS and CDR2 is YYEKEE (reference sequence). CDR3: CASSFWVDSYEQYF. The CDR3, as DNA: TGTGCCAGCAGCTTTTGGGTCGATTCCTACGAGCAGTACTTC.

This clonotype has only a few counts. CDR3 sequence reads: CASSQPGGSDTQYF. CDR3 coding DNA: TGTGCCAGCAGTCAGCCAGGGGGGTCCGATACGCAGTATTTT. The gene calls are TRBV12-3 or TRBV12-4 and TRBJ2-3; D may be TRBD1 (7 bases). The CDR3 consists of 14 residues. The V end was cut by 5 bases, the J end by 6 bases, with 15 bases between.

In this sample, this clonotype turned up a few times. The chain employs TRBV7-2 and TRBJ2-5, with TRBD2 matching 8 bases. The length of the CDR3 is 17 residues. Germline lookup yields CDR1 SGHTA and CDR2 FQGNSA. V was clipped by 5 bases and J by 5 bases; unmatched bases: 16. Written as DNA, the CDR3 is TGTGCCAGCAGCCCCTCTAGCGGGCGGATCCGGTGGGAGACCCAGTACTTC. It translates to CASSPSSGRIRWETQYF.

This clonotype was seen only a few times. The gene calls are TRBV12-3 or TRBV12-4 and TRBJ2-2, with 8 bases identical to TRBD1. This CDR3 spans 14 amino acids. The V and J ends lost 7 bases and 7 bases, in that order; junction bases with no gene match: 8. In DNA, the CDR3 is TGTGCCAGCATCTCGACAGGGGCCGTCGGGGAGCTGTTTTTT. Its translation is CASISTGAVGELFF.

There are many counts of this clonotype. This sequence joins TRBV7-9 and TRBJ2-1; D is unresolved. CDR1 and CDR2 from the germline V gene are SEHNR and FQNEAQ (reference sequence). V was clipped by 4 bases and J by 6 bases, with 13 bases between them. The CDR3 is 14 amino acids. The CDR3 reads CASSSRATVNEQFF. CDR3 nucleotides: TGTGCCAGCAGCTCCCGGGCGACGGTCAATGAGCAGTTCTTC.

The V gene is TRBV29-1, the J gene TRBJ1-1; no definite D call. The CDR3 loop spans 12 amino acids. Trimming removed 3 bases at V and 6 bases at J, with 11 bases between. Germline values: CDR1 SQVTM, CDR2 ANQGSEA. The CDR3 is CSVDEGLAEAFF. CDR3 in DNA: TGCAGCGTTGACGAGGGCCTGGCTGAAGCTTTCTTT.

CDR3 coding DNA: TGTGCCAGCAGTCTTATACCTTACAGGACTGAAGCTTTCTTT. Protein sequence: CASSLIPYRTEAFF. The rearrangement links TRBV27 to TRBJ1-1, with D possibly being TRBD1 (5 bases). CDR1 and CDR2 from the germline V gene are MNHEY and SMNVEV (reference sequence). Trimming shortened V by 5 bases and J by 5 bases, and 15 bases separated the two germline ends. The CDR3 consists of 14 residues.

In its sample, this clonotype was seen many times. The chain uses TRBV29-1 and TRBJ2-7; possible D gene TRBD1, 5 bases. The CDR3 has 13 amino acids. The germline CDR1 and CDR2 sequences are SQVTM and ANQGSEA. V dropped 2 bases and J dropped 6 bases, with 14 bases sitting between them. CDR3 nucleotide sequence: TGCAGCGTTGAAAGGGGCCAGGGTAGCGAGCAGTACTTC. Translating gives CSVERGQGSEQYF.

This clonotype was picked up a small number of times. The gene calls are TRBV28 and TRBJ2-5, with a possible D match to TRBD1 (5 bases). The ends were cut back, 4 bases at V and 5 bases at J, with 8 bases in the middle. In germline, CDR1 is MDHEN, CDR2 SYDVKM. The CDR3 consists of 12 residues. As DNA, the CDR3 is TGTGCCAGCAGTTCACAGGTGGAGACCCAGTACTTC. The encoded protein is CASSSQVETQYF.

In its sample, this clonotype was seen a few times. V usage is TRBV20-1 and J usage is TRBJ2-1; D gene unclear. Trimming removed 4 bases from V and 8 bases from J, with 18 bases in between. Germline CDR1 and CDR2: DFQATT and SNEGSKA (reference sequence). The length of the CDR3 is 14 residues. For the CDR3, the DNA is TGCAGTGCTATTGGCCCCACGGAGTCGTATGAGCAGTTCTTC. It translates to CSAIGPTESYEQFF.

The chain uses TRBV7-2 and TRBJ2-5; TRBD2 is a possible D gene (7 bases). The J call may be in error: the DNA end matches TRBJ2-7 better. Per germline, CDR1 SGHTA and CDR2 FQGNSA. The CDR3 is 17 amino acids. DNA of the CDR3: TGTGCCAGCAGCTTAGCCTGGGGGGGGACAACATCCTACGAGCAGTACTTC. Its translation is CASSLAWGGTTSYEQYF.

A word on this clonotype: The CDR3 ends on some other residue instead of the conserved phenylalanine or tryptophan, so this is likely a read error. V is TRBV4-1 and J is TRBJ2-1; TRBD2 aligns across 9 bases. The germline V gene has CDR1 MGHRA and CDR2 YSYEKL. The ends lost 3 bases at V and 0 bases at J; junction bases unmatched: 3. There are 16 residues in the CDR3. The CDR3 DNA reads TGCGCCAGCAGCCACCATAGCGGGAGCTCCTACAATGAGCAGTTCGTC. Protein product: CASSHHSGSSYNEQFV.

This clonotype has just a few counts. V gene TRBV18 combines with J gene TRBJ1-2; D is undetermined. V was cut by 2 bases and J by 4 bases, with 14 bases left in between. CDR1 KGHSH and CDR2 LQKENI come from the germline V gene. This CDR3 has 15 amino acids. DNA of the CDR3: TGTGCCAGCTCACCAAGGACGTGGGAGCCCTATGGCTACACCTTC. Translating it yields CASSPRTWEPYGYTF.

The chain has TRBV5-1 and TRBJ2-3; 9 nucleotides line up with TRBD2. Germline loops: CDR1 SGHRS, CDR2 YFSETQ. There are 16 residues in the CDR3. The ends lost 3 bases at V and 1 base at J; junction bases unmatched: 6. In DNA form, the CDR3 reads TGCGCCAGCAGCTCGGGGCGGACTAGCGGCACAGATACGCAGTATTTT. This encodes CASSSGRTSGTDTQYF. The full variable domain, in which reference TRBV5-1 and TRBJ2-3 provide the parts outside the CDR3, is KAGVTQTPRYLIKTRGQQVTLSCSPISGHRSVSWYQQTPGQGLQFLFEYFSETQRNKGNFPGRFSGRQFSNSRSEMNVSTLELGDSALYLCASSSGRTSGTDTQYFGPGTRLTVL.

V and J are TRBV20-1 and TRBJ1-2; maybe TRBD1 (6 bases). Germline CDR1 is DFQATT and CDR2 is SNEGSKA (reference sequence). This CDR3 contains 14 residues. The V and J ends lost 1 base and 6 bases respectively, with 15 bases between them. This CDR3 reads CSARGGRGYNGYTF. Here the CDR3 DNA reads TGCAGTGCTAGAGGGGGAAGGGGGTACAATGGCTACACCTTC.

The chain carries TRBV6-6 and TRBJ1-5; D gene ambiguous. The CDR3 is made up of 14 amino acids. Trimming removed 7 bases from V and 1 base from J, with 11 bases in between. From germline, CDR1 is MNHNY and CDR2 SVGAGI (reference sequence). CDR3 sequence (DNA): TGTGCCAGCACCCAGCTGATAAGCAATCAGCCCCAGCATTTT. Residues: CASTQLISNQPQHF.

In this sample, this clonotype turned up a few times. The V and J genes are TRBV29-1 and TRBJ2-5; 7 bases map to TRBD1. Germline V gene sequence: CDR1 SQVTM, CDR2 ANQGSEA. V lost 7 bases and J lost 3; bases outside the gene matches: 8. The CDR3 is 13 residues long. CDR3 sequence reads: CSAGRGFEETQYF. Here the CDR3 DNA reads TGCAGCGCCGGCAGGGGGTTTGAAGAGACCCAGTACTTC.